The clone carrying this T cell receptor beta chain was found many times. Its antigen is undetermined. In germline, CDR1 is KGHDR, CDR2 SFDVKD. V dropped 5 bases and J dropped 4 bases, with 11 bases sitting between them. CDR3 length: 14 amino acids. Each CDR3 protein gets one entry after TCRdb re-called the 5' RACE reads with MiXCR. The sample comprises about 400,000 distinct CDR3 sequences, 15% to 20% of which are singletons, and roughly 21% rests with the top ten. This sample stems from a study of T-cell memory formation after mild COVID-19. General study results and limits: CD4+ bias marked clones expanding day 15 to 37, unlike balanced contracting clones.

V usage is TRBV24-1 and J usage is TRBJ2-1; D is tentatively TRBD1 or TRBD2 (5 bases each). The sample was PBMCs or a T cell subset sorted from them (not recorded which). The TCR sequence derives from a man between 18 and 35 years old who had mild COVID-19 (a few samples of this study predate the infection). Cell type and time point are not known. Here the CDR3 DNA reads TGTGCCACCAGTGTAGGGGAGATTTACAATGAGCAGTTCTTC. Residues: CATSVGEIYNEQFF.